The rows below give T cell receptor beta chains drawn from one sample of a study of T cell changes during pregnancy in multiple sclerosis. Clones were read by immunoSEQ multiplex PCR, and TCRdb kept only the in-frame ones, dropping some. The data hold approximately 92,000 clones, with approximately 93% observed a single time. Sample: peripheral blood, taken after pregnancy. Source of these receptors: a female donor with multiple sclerosis, enrolled in a pregnancy study. Each CDR3 is given with its conserved first and last residue. The D gene is left open where the match is weak. Clone size appears in some rows only: once, few, many, or a class for an expanded clone.

j_call	v_call	d_call	clone_size	cdr3_aa	cdr3_nt
TRBJ2-7	TRBV7-9	TRBD2	.	CASRHGLAGDPYEQYF	TGTGCCAGCAGACACGGACTAGCGGGAGACCCCTACGAGCAGTACTTC
TRBJ2-1	TRBV9	TRBD2	.	CASSVDGIAGYNEQFF	TGTGCCAGCAGCGTAGATGGCATAGCGGGGTACAATGAGCAGTTCTTC
TRBJ1-2	TRBV19	TRBD1	.	CASSLPGQAVYGYTF	TGTGCCAGTAGTCTTCCGGGACAGGCAGTTTACGGCTACACCTTC
TRBJ1-4	TRBV5-1	.	.	CASSPGGSTNEKLFF	TGCGCCAGCAGCCCCGGGGGGTCAACTAATGAAAAACTGTTTTTT
TRBJ1-5	TRBV28	TRBD1	once	CASSGTGRTQPQHF	TGTGCCAGCAGCGGGACAGGGAGGACTCAGCCCCAGCATTTT
TRBJ2-7	TRBV7-8	TRBD1	.	CASSLLGQGAGEQYF	TGTGCCAGCAGCTTACTGGGACAGGGGGCGGGGGAGCAGTACTTC
TRBJ2-7	TRBV4-1	TRBD1	once	CASSQEDRVESEQYF	TGCGCCAGCAGCCAAGAGGACAGGGTAGAGTCCGAGCAGTACTTC
TRBJ2-1	TRBV7-8	TRBD2	once	CASSLLGGASYNEQFF	TGTGCCAGCAGCTTATTGGGAGGGGCCTCTTACAATGAGCAGTTCTTC
TRBJ2-6	TRBV19	TRBD1	.	CASRWTGVSGANVLTF	TGTGCCAGTAGGTGGACAGGGGTCTCTGGGGCCAACGTCCTGACTTTC
TRBJ1-2	TRBV27	.	once	CASSNVSPPYGYTF	TGTGCCAGCAGTAATGTTTCCCCTCCGTATGGCTACACCTTC
TRBJ2-2	TRBV5-1	.	.	CASSLDTERKYTGELFF	TGCGCCAGCAGCTTGGATACAGAGCGGAAATACACCGGGGAGCTGTTTTTT
TRBJ2-7	TRBV5-1	TRBD1	.	CASSPWTGGLEQYF	TGCGCCAGCAGCCCGTGGACAGGGGGCTTGGAGCAGTACTTC
TRBJ2-1	TRBV5-1	.	.	CASSFRDGSYNEQFF	TGCGCCAGCAGCTTTCGTGACGGGAGCTACAATGAGCAGTTCTTC
TRBJ1-1	TRBV10-3	.	.	CAISEIGRGNTEAFF	TGTGCCATCAGTGAGATAGGGAGGGGGAACACTGAAGCTTTCTTT
TRBJ2-5	TRBV18	.	.	CASSRQSQETQYF	TGTGCCAGCTCACGACAGTCCCAAGAGACCCAGTACTTC
TRBJ1-3	TRBV30	.	.	CAWSKISGNTIYF	TGTGCCTGGAGCAAAATCTCTGGAAACACCATATATTTT
TRBJ1-6	TRBV18	.	.	CASSPSNSPLHF	TGTGCCAGCTCACCCTCTAATTCACCCCTCCACTTT
TRBJ2-5	TRBV27	.	.	CASSSRPGVGETQYF	TGTGCCAGCAGTTCCCGTCCGGGGGTTGGAGAGACCCAGTACTTC
TRBJ2-7	TRBV25-1	.	.	CASSDPAAQGTEQYF	TGTGCCAGCAGTGACCCTGCCGCTCAGGGAACCGAGCAGTACTTC
TRBJ1-5	TRBV7-9	.	.	CASSSGEGAYSNQPQHF	TGTGCCAGCAGCTCGGGGGAAGGGGCCTATAGCAATCAGCCCCAGCATTTT
TRBJ1-5	TRBV19	TRBD1	.	CASNNRGNQPQHF	TGTGCCAGTAATAACAGGGGAAATCAGCCCCAGCATTTT
TRBJ2-1	TRBV7-2	.	once	CASSSRRALYNEQFF	TGTGCCAGCAGCTCCCGGAGGGCTCTCTACAATGAGCAGTTCTTC
TRBJ2-3	TRBV10-3	.	.	CAIRKDSRGGDTQYF	TGTGCCATCAGAAAGGACAGTCGAGGAGGAGATACGCAGTATTTT
TRBJ2-3	TRBV30	.	.	CAWSRGLFPTDTQYF	TGTGCCTGGAGCCGAGGGCTCTTTCCCACAGATACGCAGTATTTT
TRBJ1-2	TRBV11-2	.	few	CASSLDPGPGGGYTF	TGTGCCAGCAGCTTAGATCCGGGTCCGGGGGGTGGCTACACCTTC
TRBJ2-1	TRBV7-6	TRBD2	.	CASSSRTSGPYNEQFF	TGTGCCAGCAGCTCTCGGACTAGCGGTCCCTACAATGAGCAGTTCTTC
TRBJ1-1	TRBV14	.	.	CASSQVWGANTEAFF	TGTGCCAGCAGCCAGGTTTGGGGCGCGAACACTGAAGCTTTCTTT
TRBJ2-7	TRBV6-1	.	once	CASSPRYEQYF	TGTGCCAGCAGCCCCCGTTACGAGCAGTACTTC
TRBJ1-3	TRBV25-1	.	.	CASTRGEQGSIYF	TGTGCCAGCACCCGGGGGGAACAGGGAAGCATATATTTT
TRBJ2-7	TRBV30	.	.	CAWSGERVYEQYF	TGTGCCTGGAGTGGGGAGCGAGTCTACGAGCAGTACTTC
TRBJ2-1	TRBV4-3	.	.	CASSQEVGSNEQFF	TGCGCCAGCAGCCAAGAGGTCGGGAGCAATGAGCAGTTCTTC
TRBJ2-7	TRBV6-1	TRBD1	.	CASCSIGTGEYEQYF	TGTGCCAGCTGCTCGATTGGGACAGGGGAGTACGAGCAGTACTTC
TRBJ1-1	TRBV7-8	TRBD1	.	CASSSDRGTEAFF	TGTGCCAGCAGCTCGGACAGGGGGACTGAAGCTTTCTTT
TRBJ1-5	TRBV27	.	.	CASSLSGAGQPQHF	TGTGCCAGCAGTTTATCAGGGGCAGGGCAGCCCCAGCATTTT
TRBJ1-1	TRBV7-9	.	.	CASTRWAEAFF	TGTGCCAGCACTAGGTGGGCTGAAGCTTTCTTT
TRBJ2-1	TRBV7-3	TRBD2	.	CASSYLAGAGNEQFF	TGTGCCAGCAGCTACCTCGCGGGAGCGGGCAATGAGCAGTTCTTC
TRBJ2-5	TRBV6-5	.	once	CASSAQRRTQETQYF	TGTGCCAGCAGTGCCCAACGTCGGACACAAGAGACCCAGTACTTC
TRBJ2-2	TRBV19	TRBD2	.	CASSPTSGVSPGELFF	TGTGCCAGTAGTCCTACTAGCGGAGTCTCACCCGGGGAGCTGTTTTTT
TRBJ2-3	TRBV4-3	TRBD1	.	CASSQMYATGESTDTQYF	TGCGCCAGCAGCCAAATGTATGCTACAGGGGAAAGCACAGATACGCAGTATTTT
TRBJ2-2	TRBV30	TRBD1	once	CAWSGGQETGELFF	TGTGCCTGGAGTGGGGGACAGGAAACCGGGGAGCTGTTTTTT
TRBJ2-7	TRBV13	.	.	CASSLLGREQYF	TGTGCCAGCAGCTTGTTGGGGAGGGAGCAGTACTTC
TRBJ2-7	TRBV29-1	.	.	CSVEQGISYEQYF	TGCAGCGTTGAACAGGGCATCTCCTACGAGCAGTACTTC
TRBJ2-7	TRBV30	TRBD2	.	CAWDRLAGGEQYF	TGTGCCTGGGACCGACTAGCGGGCGGGGAGCAGTACTTC
TRBJ1-1	TRBV27	.	.	CASRYPGLYTEAFF	TGTGCCAGCCGCTATCCTGGGCTCTACACTGAAGCTTTCTTT
TRBJ1-2	TRBV5-6	TRBD1	.	CASSSPTGTGPYGYTF	TGTGCCAGCAGCTCACCCACCGGGACAGGGCCCTATGGCTACACCTTC
TRBJ2-2	TRBV7-2	TRBD2	.	CASRGLAGVSGELFF	TGTGCCAGCAGAGGGCTAGCGGGAGTATCGGGGGAGCTGTTTTTT
TRBJ1-1	TRBV2	.	.	CASSLQTDNNEAFF	TGTGCCAGCAGCCTGCAGACAGACAATAATGAAGCTTTCTTT
TRBJ2-2	TRBV11-1	TRBD1	.	CASSSRDSFTGELFF	TGTGCCAGCAGCTCCCGGGACAGTTTCACCGGGGAGCTGTTTTTT
TRBJ2-3	TRBV11-2	TRBD2	once	CASSFLAASTDTQYF	TGTGCCAGCAGCTTTCTAGCGGCTAGCACAGATACGCAGTATTTT
TRBJ1-4	TRBV4-1	TRBD1	.	CASSQDIQGGGKLFF	TGCGCCAGCAGCCAAGATATCCAGGGGGGAGGAAAACTGTTTTTT
TRBJ1-5	TRBV4-1	TRBD1	.	CASSRGQWGPNGPQHF	TGCGCCAGCAGCCGGGGACAGTGGGGTCCAAATGGGCCCCAGCATTTT
TRBJ2-7	TRBV6-5	.	.	CASRPGHLYEQYF	TGTGCCAGCAGACCCGGACATCTATACGAGCAGTACTTC
TRBJ2-2	TRBV12-5	.	.	CASGIRSGPRPGELFF	TGTGCTAGTGGAATTCGAAGCGGCCCCCGCCCCGGGGAGCTGTTTTTT
TRBJ1-5	TRBV6-1	TRBD1	.	CATSWTGGLHQPQHF	TGTGCCACCTCCTGGACAGGGGGACTGCATCAGCCCCAGCATTTT
TRBJ2-3	TRBV28	TRBD1	.	CASSPGDSRPDTQYF	TGTGCCAGCAGTCCTGGGGACAGCCGACCGGATACGCAGTATTTT
TRBJ1-1	TRBV5-6	.	.	CASSLVRGRVNTEAFF	TGTGCCAGCAGCTTGGTTCGAGGGAGGGTGAACACTGAAGCTTTCTTT
TRBJ2-2	TRBV5-1	TRBD2	.	CASSLASGNTGELFF	TGCGCCAGCAGCTTGGCTAGCGGCAACACCGGGGAGCTGTTTTTT
TRBJ2-1	TRBV18	TRBD2	few	CASSRQILAGYNEQFF	TGTGCCAGCTCACGACAGATACTAGCGGGTTACAATGAGCAGTTCTTC